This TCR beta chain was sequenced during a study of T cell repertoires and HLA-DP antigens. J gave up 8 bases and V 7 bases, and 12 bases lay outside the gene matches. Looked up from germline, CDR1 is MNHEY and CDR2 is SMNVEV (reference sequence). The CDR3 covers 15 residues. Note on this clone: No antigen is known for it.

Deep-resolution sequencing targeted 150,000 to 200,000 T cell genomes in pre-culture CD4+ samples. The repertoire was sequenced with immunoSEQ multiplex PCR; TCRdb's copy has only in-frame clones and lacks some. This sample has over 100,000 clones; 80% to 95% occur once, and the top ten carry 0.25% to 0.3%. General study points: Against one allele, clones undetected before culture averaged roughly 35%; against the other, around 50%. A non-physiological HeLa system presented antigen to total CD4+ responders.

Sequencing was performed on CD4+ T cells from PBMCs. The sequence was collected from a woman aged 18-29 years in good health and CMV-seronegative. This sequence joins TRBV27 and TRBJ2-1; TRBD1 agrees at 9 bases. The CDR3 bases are TGTGCCAGCACTAAAAACAGGGGGCGCATGTATGAGCAGTTCTTC. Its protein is CASTKNRGRMYEQFF.